Presented here are 26 T cell receptor beta chains from one specimen sequenced in a study of CD4 T cells in relation to SARS-CoV-2 and coronaviruses. Assay: immunoSEQ multiplex PCR; the TCRdb copy retains only in-frame clones and omits some. Here the sample spans roughly 45,000 clones, over 70% being singletons. The antigens for these receptors are not known. The sample consisted of naive CD4+ T cells from PBMCs, cultured in vitro. As to subset: naive CD4+ T cells isolated by negative enrichment. These receptors came from an adult with COVID-19.

The rearrangement joins TRBV18 to TRBJ2-6; no clear D gene. The germline V and J ends were trimmed by 5 bases and 0 bases, with 8 bases remaining between them. This CDR3 has 15 amino acids. Per germline, CDR1 KGHSH and CDR2 LQKENI. The CDR3 region has the DNA TGTGCCAGCTCAACGACTCCCTCTGGGGCCAACGTCCTGACTTTC. Translation: CASSTTPSGANVLTF.

The chain carries TRBV6-6 and TRBJ1-6; D remains ambiguous. Looked up from germline, CDR1 is MNHNY and CDR2 is SVGAGI (reference sequence). The CDR3 contains 14 residues. Between the trimmed V and J ends, which lost 3 bases and 7 bases, there was a span of 10 bases. CDR3 sequence reads: CASSYSGPNSPLHF. In DNA form, the CDR3 reads TGTGCCAGCAGTTATTCGGGCCCAAATTCACCCCTCCACTTT.

Comment on this clone: Additional DNA sequences in this sample encode the identical CDR3. The rearrangement joins TRBV29-1 to TRBJ1-4; D remains unclear. The CDR3 extends over 15 amino acids. The germline V gene encodes CDR1 SQVTM and CDR2 ANQGSEA. The ends were cut back, 4 bases at V and 2 bases at J, with 14 bases in the middle. Here the CDR3 reads CSVGRKGTTNEKLFF. In nucleotides, the CDR3 is TGCAGCGTTGGGCGGAAAGGCACTACTAATGAAAAACTGTTTTTT.

The chain joins TRBV6-5 to TRBJ2-7; D uncertain. The CDR3 consists of 13 residues. CDR1 and CDR2 (germline): MNHEY, SVGAGI. The V gene lost 4 bases and the J gene lost 5 bases, with 12 bases spanning the gap. CDR3 amino acids: CASSWSRANEQYF. The CDR3, as DNA: TGTGCCAGCAGTTGGTCAAGGGCTAACGAGCAGTACTTC.

This chain connects TRBV19 to TRBJ1-2, with a weak D call TRBD1 (5 bases). The V end was cut by 4 bases, the J end by 5 bases, with 23 bases between. The CDR3 runs to 17 residues. Germline assignment: CDR1 LNHDA and CDR2 SQIVND (reference sequence). Written as DNA, the CDR3 is TGTGCCAGTAGTAGAACGGGACGCCTCACGTATTCTTATGGCTACACCTTC. Protein: CASSRTGRLTYSYGYTF.

The gene calls are TRBV28 and TRBJ2-7; TRBD2 matches 8 bases. CDR3 size: 14 residues. Trimming cost V 2 bases and J 5 bases; bases outside gene matches: 5. Per germline, CDR1 MDHEN and CDR2 SYDVKM. The CDR3 region has the DNA TGTGCCAGCAGTTTAGCGGGGGGCCCCCACGAGCAGTACTTC. It is translated as CASSLAGGPHEQYF.

The chain combines TRBV3-1 (or the pseudogene TRBV3-2) with TRBJ2-1; D might be TRBD2 (5 bases). The CDR3 extends over 13 amino acids. Germline V gene data show CDR1 as LGHDT and CDR2 as YNNKEL (reference sequence). Trimming cost V 1 base and J 14 bases, with 15 bases left between them. CDR3 protein: CASSQAGHGDEFF. CDR3 nucleotide sequence: TGTGCCAGCAGCCAAGCAGGTCACGGGGATGAGTTCTTC.

This chain uses TRBV6-5 with TRBJ1-2; 11 bases fit TRBD1. The CDR3 length is 14 residues. After removal of 8 bases from V and 8 bases from J, the junction contained 10 bases not matched to a gene. Looked up from germline, CDR1 is MNHEY and CDR2 is SVGAGI. The CDR3 region is CASQRQGQGEGYTF. The CDR3 DNA follows: TGTGCCAGCCAACGCCAGGGACAGGGGGAAGGCTACACCTTC.

This chain uses TRBV30 with TRBJ2-7; 7 bases match TRBD1. CDR1 is GTSNPN, CDR2 SVGIG, per germline (reference sequence). V lost 4 bases and J lost 0; bases outside the gene matches: 6. The CDR3 consists of 14 residues. In nucleotides, the CDR3 is TGTGCCTGGAACCCGACAGGGCACTCCTACGAGCAGTACTTC. It specifies CAWNPTGHSYEQYF. The entire variable domain, with the rest obtained from reference TRBV30 and TRBJ2-7, is as follows: SQTIHQWPATLVQPVGSPLSLECTVEGTSNPNLYWYRQAAGRGLQLLFYSVGIGQISSEVPQNLSASRPQDRQFILSSKKLLLSDSGFYLCAWNPTGHSYEQYFGPGTRLTVT.

The chain couples TRBV6-2 or TRBV6-3 to TRBJ2-3, with a possible D match to TRBD1 (6 bases). Germline V gene lookup returns CDR1 MNHEY and CDR2 SVGEGT. This CDR3 is built from 15 residues. V shed 0 bases and J shed 2 bases, with 9 bases lying between them. CDR3 in DNA: TGTGCCAGCAGTTACTCCCCAGGGGACACAGATACGCAGTATTTT. As protein: CASSYSPGDTDTQYF.

The chain recombines TRBV29-1 with TRBJ2-3; D remains ambiguous. Germline V CDR1 and CDR2: SQVTM, ANQGSEA. V was shortened by 1 base and J by 7 bases, with 6 bases between the two germline ends. This CDR3 comprises 11 residues. The CDR3 protein is CSVEGGYTQYF. The DNA for the CDR3 is TGCAGCGTTGAAGGGGGTTATACGCAGTATTTT.

This clone has a handful of counts. The chain uses TRBV4-2 and TRBJ1-5; maybe TRBD1 (5 bases). The CDR3 loop spans 13 amino acids. Trimming removed 2 bases from V and 4 bases from J, with 6 bases in between. Germline values: CDR1 LGHNA, CDR2 YNFKEQ. CDR3 DNA: TGTGCCAGCAGCCAACAGGGAAATCAGCCCCAGCATTTT. Amino acid sequence: CASSQQGNQPQHF.

Only a few counts were recorded for this clone. The V gene is TRBV29-1, the J gene TRBJ2-7; 7 nucleotides agree with TRBD2. V lost 5 bases to trimming and J lost 5 bases; unmatched junction nucleotides: 6. This CDR3 contains 12 residues. The germline CDR1 and CDR2 sequences are SQVTM and ANQGSEA. The CDR3, as DNA: TGCAGCGTTTTCCCTGGGGGGGACGAGCAGTACTTC. Amino acid sequence: CSVFPGGDEQYF.

The V and J genes are TRBV3-1 (or the pseudogene TRBV3-2) and TRBJ2-1, with TRBD2 matching over 13 bases. Germline CDR1 reads LGHDT; CDR2 reads YNNKEL (reference sequence). This CDR3 has 14 residues. Unmatched junction bases numbered 1, after V lost 6 bases and J lost 5 bases. The chain's CDR3 is CASRGTSGNNEQFF. DNA for the CDR3: TGTGCCAGCAGAGGGACTAGCGGGAACAATGAGCAGTTCTTC.

This clone has a single count. The chain employs TRBV5-8 and TRBJ2-4, with no clear D. Germline V lookup: CDR1 SGHTS, CDR2 YDEGEE. V gave up 2 bases and J gave up 6 bases, with 9 bases separating them. The CDR3 loop spans 13 amino acids. CDR3 region: CASSFFRINIQYF. CDR3 nucleotide sequence: TGTGCCAGCAGCTTTTTCCGGATAAACATTCAGTACTTC. Full variable domain (missing parts from reference TRBV5-8 and TRBJ2-4): EAGVTQSPTHLIKTRGQQATLRCSPISGHTSVYWYQQALGLGLQFLLWYDEGEERNRGNFPPRFSGRQFPNYSSELNVNALELEDSALYLCASSFFRINIQYFGAGTRLSVL.

This clone was found a few times. The chain carries TRBV27 and TRBJ1-6; 9 bases are shared with TRBD1. V trimming: 5 bases; J trimming: 9 bases; junction bases outside the gene matches: 8. Looked up from germline, CDR1 is MNHEY and CDR2 is SMNVEV (reference sequence). The CDR3 loop spans 15 amino acids. The CDR3 is CASSTTGQGVSPLHF. CDR3 DNA sequence: TGTGCCAGCAGTACCACGGGACAGGGTGTTTCACCCCTCCACTTT.

V gene TRBV28 combines with J gene TRBJ1-2; 8 bases align to TRBD1. The V gene end was trimmed by 6 bases and the J gene end by 5 bases; junction bases not matched to a gene: 20. The CDR3 runs 18 residues. The germline V gene has CDR1 MDHEN and CDR2 SYDVKM. CDR3 nucleotides: TGTGCCAGCAGGCCGGGGGGCCCGACAGGGGACAACCTTTATGGCTACACCTTC. This translates into CASRPGGPTGDNLYGYTF.

V gene TRBV30 combines with J gene TRBJ1-6, with a possible D match to TRBD1 (5 bases). The CDR3 is made up of 14 amino acids. The germline V gene has CDR1 GTSNPN and CDR2 SVGIG (reference sequence). With 1 base removed from V and 10 bases from J, the gap between germline ends came to 14 bases. CDR3 nucleotide sequence: TGTGCCTGGAGTGATCAGGGTCCTCCATCACCCCTCCACTTT. Protein product: CAWSDQGPPSPLHF. The full variable domain, its missing parts supplied by reference TRBV30 and TRBJ1-6, is SQTIHQWPATLVQPVGSPLSLECTVEGTSNPNLYWYRQAAGRGLQLLFYSVGIGQISSEVPQNLSASRPQDRQFILSSKKLLLSDSGFYLCAWSDQGPPSPLHFGNGTRLTVT.

This chain links TRBV24-1 with TRBJ2-7, with 9 bases that match TRBD1. CDR3 length equals 14 residues. With V trimmed by 6 bases and J by 3 bases, 5 bases remained unmatched. CDR1 and CDR2 from the germline V gene are KGHDR and SFDVKD. The CDR3 DNA is TGTGCCACCAGTTCTAGGGGACAGGGCTACGAGCAGTACTTC. It yields the protein CATSSRGQGYEQYF.

The V and J genes are TRBV7-2 and TRBJ1-1, with D unclear. Germline CDR1 and CDR2: SGHTA and FQGNSA. The CDR3 spans 12 residues. V shed 4 bases and J shed 8 bases, with 11 bases lying between them. CDR3 sequence reads: CASSWRTGEAFF. Written as DNA, the CDR3 is TGTGCCAGCAGCTGGCGAACGGGAGAAGCTTTCTTT.

This chain joins TRBV7-8 and TRBJ2-7; D possibly uses TRBD1 or TRBD2 (5 bases each). With 5 bases removed from V and 3 bases from J, the gap between germline ends came to 14 bases. The length of the CDR3 is 14 residues. The germline V gene encodes CDR1 SGHVS and CDR2 FQNEAQ. The CDR3 region is CASSHRDGHYEQYF. CDR3 coding DNA: TGTGCCAGCAGCCACCGGGACGGACACTACGAGCAGTACTTC.

The genes are TRBV9 and TRBJ1-4; D is possibly TRBD1 (6 bases). The ends were cut back, 4 bases at V and 3 bases at J, with 13 bases in the middle. CDR1 is SGDLS, CDR2 YYNGEE, per germline. The CDR3 consists of 15 residues. The CDR3 loop is CASSLSGTSNEKLFF. The CDR3 DNA reads as TGTGCCAGCAGCCTCTCCGGGACATCTAATGAAAAACTGTTTTTT. The complete variable domain, with remaining parts taken from reference TRBV9 and TRBJ1-4, reads DSGVTQTPKHLITATGQRVTLRCSPRSGDLSVYWYQQSLDQGLQFLIQYYNGEERAKGNILERFSAQQFPDLHSELNLSSLELGDSALYFCASSLSGTSNEKLFFGSGTQLSVL.

The rearrangement uses TRBV7-3 and TRBJ2-5, with TRBD2 matching over 10 bases. CDR3 length: 16 amino acids. In germline, CDR1 is SGHTA, CDR2 FQGTGA. The V and J ends lost 5 bases and 2 bases, in that order; junction bases with no gene match: 8. CDR3 region: CASSPASGRGQETQYF. Here the CDR3 DNA reads TGTGCCAGCAGCCCGGCCAGCGGGAGGGGGCAAGAGACCCAGTACTTC.

The chain recombines TRBV5-1 with TRBJ2-3; D gene ambiguous. Germline assignment: CDR1 SGHRS and CDR2 YFSETQ. V lost 0 bases and J 1 base, leaving 6 bases between the germline ends. CDR3 length: 14 residues. CDR3: CASSLAQRTDTQYF. In DNA, the CDR3 is TGCGCCAGCAGCTTGGCGCAGCGCACAGATACGCAGTATTTT.

The CDR3 reads CASKGLVGETGELFF. The CDR3 DNA sequence: TGTGCCAGTAAGGGGCTAGTTGGGGAAACCGGGGAGCTGTTTTTT. J is TRBJ2-2 and V is TRBV19; D is possibly TRBD1 (5 bases). Trimming removed 7 bases from V and 5 bases from J, with 17 bases in between. The CDR3 has 15 residues. Germline CDR1 reads LNHDA; CDR2 reads SQIVND (reference sequence). Full variable domain (outside the CDR3, taken from reference TRBV19 and TRBJ2-2): DGGITQSPKYLFRKEGQNVTLSCEQNLNHDAMYWYRQDPGQGLRLIYYSQIVNDFQKGDIAEGYSVSREKKESFPLTVTSAQKNPTAFYLCASKGLVGETGELFFGEGSRLTVL.

The rearrangement links TRBV28 to TRBJ2-3, with 7 positions matching TRBD2. The CDR3 sequence is 19 residues long. Trimming removed 2 bases from V and 1 base from J; junction bases left unmatched: 15. CDR1 is MDHEN, CDR2 SYDVKM, per germline. CDR3 nucleotide sequence: TGTGCCAGCAGTTTAGGGAGGGGACCCGCCTTAGTTCGCACAGATACGCAGTATTTT. It specifies CASSLGRGPALVRTDTQYF.